One T cell receptor beta chain is described in this entry. Its antigen is still unknown. The data derive from a study of T cell responses to AZD1222 COVID-19 vaccine. Study results and caveats: Repertoire sampling happened only post peak T cell response. Nearly half of spike-specific TCRs reportedly target unmutated variant regions. Donor demographics were predominantly white British with a female majority; clonal diversity may be underestimated. The span of vaccine-associated CD4 TCRs extended across spike, with dominance at 160-218 and 743-854.

From germline, CDR1 is MNHEY and CDR2 SMNVEV (reference sequence). The CDR3 is 16 residues long. V lost 3 bases and J 0 bases, leaving 12 bases between the germline ends. Generated by immunoSEQ multiplex PCR, the TCRdb table keeps only in-frame clones and is missing some. The sample holds around 160,000 clones, about 91% seen once. The sample was peripheral blood, taken on day 0 of AZD1222 vaccination. This sequence was found in an adult in good health. The chain carries TRBV27 and TRBJ2-4; D might be TRBD1 (6 bases). The CDR3 loop is CASSFGTRIAKNIQYF. DNA for the CDR3: TGTGCCAGCAGTTTCGGGACACGCATAGCCAAAAACATTCAGTACTTC.